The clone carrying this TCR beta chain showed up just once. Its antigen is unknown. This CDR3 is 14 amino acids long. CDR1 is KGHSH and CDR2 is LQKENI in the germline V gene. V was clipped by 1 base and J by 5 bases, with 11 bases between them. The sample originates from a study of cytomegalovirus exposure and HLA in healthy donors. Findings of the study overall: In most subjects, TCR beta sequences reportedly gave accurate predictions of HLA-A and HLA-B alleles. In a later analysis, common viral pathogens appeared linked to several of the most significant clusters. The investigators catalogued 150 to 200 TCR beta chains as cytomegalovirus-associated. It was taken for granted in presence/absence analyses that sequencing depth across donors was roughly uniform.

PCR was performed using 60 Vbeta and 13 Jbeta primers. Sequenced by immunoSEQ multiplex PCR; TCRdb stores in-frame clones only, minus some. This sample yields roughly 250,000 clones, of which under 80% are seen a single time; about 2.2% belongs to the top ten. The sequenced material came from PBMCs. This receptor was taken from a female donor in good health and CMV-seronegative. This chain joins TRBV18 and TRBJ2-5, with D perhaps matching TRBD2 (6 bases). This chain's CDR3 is CASSPLLGGETQYF. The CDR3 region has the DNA TGTGCCAGCTCACCACTTTTGGGAGGCGAGACCCAGTACTTC.